The clone carrying this TCR beta chain was recorded a few times. A single record per CDR3 protein comes from TCRdb applying MiXCR to the 5' RACE reads. This table holds about 720,000 distinct CDR3 sequences, approximately 18% found once. The data were obtained in a study of identical twins. The germline V gene encodes CDR1 SQVTM and CDR2 ANQGSEA. CDR3 length: 16 amino acids. The V and J ends lost 6 bases and 2 bases, in that order; junction bases with no gene match: 11. These same records also appear under a second study, on T cells expressing NK-cell markers.

The origin of this receptor is a woman in her late teens or twenties in good health. The V gene is TRBV29-1, the J gene TRBJ2-1; 9 positions match TRBD1. The source material was PBMCs. Here the CDR3 reads CSVETGTGKTYNEQFF. The CDR3 DNA sequence: TGCAGCGTCGAAACCGGGACAGGGAAGACCTACAATGAGCAGTTCTTC.